The 15 T cell receptor beta chains below all came from one sample that was sequenced in a study of CD8+ T cells in alopecia areata. Described treatment: oral pan-JAK inhibitor, 5-10 mg twice daily. Reverse transcribed after extraction, RNA yielded cDNA as the sequencing template. Some clones are missing from TCRdb's copy, which holds only in-frame ones; the method was immunoSEQ multiplex PCR. The table shows around 100,000 clones, with less than 75% occurring only once. This specimen was CD8+ T cells sorted from blood, taken at week 24, from a patient treated with tofacitinib. These receptors all come from a human donor with alopecia areata.

This clone was seen only a few times. This chain joins TRBV5-6 and TRBJ1-1; the D gene is possibly TRBD1 (5 bases). The CDR3 contains 12 residues. The V end lost 3 bases, the J end lost 3 bases, and 6 bases lay between the germline ends. CDR1 and CDR2 from the germline V gene are SGHDT and YYEEEE. CDR3 nucleotide sequence: TGTGCCAGCAGCTGGGGGGACACTGAAGCTTTCTTT. Translated, it gives CASSWGDTEAFF. Filled out from reference TRBV5-6 and TRBJ1-1, the complete variable domain reads DAGVTQSPTHLIKTRGQQVTLRCSPKSGHDTVSWYQQALGQGPQFIFQYYEEEERQRGNFPDRFSGHQFPNYSSELNVNALLLGDSALYLCASSWGDTEAFFGQGTRLTVV.

The chain recombines TRBV4-1 with TRBJ1-5; D gene ambiguous. Trimming pared 0 bases from V and 2 bases from J, leaving 8 bases between. The CDR3 length is 15 residues. CDR1 and CDR2 (germline): MGHRA, YSYEKL. The CDR3 loop reads CASSQEGYGNQPQHF. CDR3 coding DNA: TGCGCCAGCAGCCAAGAGGGTTACGGCAATCAGCCCCAGCATTTT.

V is TRBV6-5 and J is TRBJ2-1; 11 bases are a match to TRBD1. The J segment lost 9 bases and the V segment lost 8 bases, leaving 9 bases of the junction unmatched. CDR3 size: 14 residues. Germline V gene lookup returns CDR1 MNHEY and CDR2 SVGAGI. CDR3 DNA sequence: TGTGCCAGCTCAGGCGGGACAGGGGGTTTTGAGCAGTTCTTC. This encodes CASSGGTGGFEQFF.

The V and J genes are TRBV12-5 and TRBJ2-3; D unresolved. Germline V gene lookup returns CDR1 LGHNT and CDR2 FRNRAP. Trimming removed 7 bases from V and 1 base from J, with 12 bases in between. The CDR3 is 14 amino acids. The CDR3 is CASVFSVGTDTQYF. DNA of the CDR3: TGTGCTAGTGTTTTCTCTGTGGGCACAGATACGCAGTATTTT.

The V call is TRBV9, the J call TRBJ2-7, with 8 bases lining up with TRBD1. Germline CDR1 reads SGDLS; CDR2 reads YYNGEE. The J segment lost 0 bases and the V segment lost 5 bases, leaving 4 bases of the junction unmatched. The CDR3 contains 14 residues. CDR3 DNA: TGTGCCAGCAGTCCAGGGGGCAACTCCTACGAGCAGTACTTC. It is translated as CASSPGGNSYEQYF.

This clone was seen a few times. The chain links TRBV6-5 to TRBJ2-7; unclear D gene. The CDR3 totals 14 residues. Germline V gene lookup returns CDR1 MNHEY and CDR2 SVGAGI. The V end was cut by 0 bases, the J end by 2 bases, with 8 bases between. The DNA for the CDR3 is TGTGCCAGCAGTTACTCGAGTGCGACCTACGAGCAGTACTTC. The encoded protein is CASSYSSATYEQYF.

This clone was observed a single time. This sequence joins TRBV7-9 and TRBJ2-5; 12 nucleotides line up with TRBD2. The CDR3 runs to 16 residues. After removal of 6 bases from V and 1 base from J, the junction contained 6 bases not matched to a gene. Per the germline V gene, CDR1 is SEHNR and CDR2 is FQNEAQ (reference sequence). The CDR3 reads CASSRGLAGFQETQYF. For the CDR3, the DNA is TGTGCCAGCAGTCGAGGACTAGCGGGGTTCCAAGAGACCCAGTACTTC.

The V and J genes are TRBV29-1 and TRBJ2-1; TRBD1 agrees at 7 bases. The CDR3 covers 15 residues. Per the germline V gene, CDR1 is SQVTM and CDR2 is ANQGSEA. V lost 5 bases, J lost 2 bases, and 9 bases stayed unmatched. The CDR3 sequence is CSVPGTESPYNEQFF. For the CDR3, the DNA is TGCAGCGTTCCCGGGACAGAGAGTCCCTACAATGAGCAGTTCTTC.

Comment on this clone: The junction does not match germline at one end; this may be a read error. The chain uses TRBV10-3 and TRBJ2-1; TRBD2 aligns across 9 bases. The CDR3 length is 16 residues. The germline gives CDR1 ENHRY, CDR2 SYGVKD. The CDR3 nucleotides read TGTGCCAGCAGTGAAACCGCGGGGGGGCACAGTAATGAGCAGTTCTTC. Its translation is CASSETAGGHSNEQFF.

The rearrangement links TRBV7-6 to TRBJ2-3, with D unresolved. Trimming took off 1 base at V and 0 bases at J, with 5 bases between the two ends. Germline V gene data show CDR1 as SGHVS and CDR2 as FNYEAQ. The CDR3 totals 14 residues. CDR3 protein: CASSLGQSTDTQYF. DNA of the CDR3: TGTGCCAGCAGCTTAGGCCAAAGCACAGATACGCAGTATTTT. Based on the CDR3 plus reference TRBV7-6 and TRBJ2-3, the full variable domain is GAGVSQSPRYKVTKRGQDVALRCDPISGHVSLYWYRQALGQGPEFLTYFNYEAQQDKSGLPNDRFSAERPEGSISTLTIQRTEQRDSAMYRCASSLGQSTDTQYFGPGTRLTVL.

The chain combines TRBV29-1 with TRBJ1-4, with TRBD1 as a possible D gene (5 bases). CDR3 size: 11 residues. V was clipped by 5 bases and J by 6 bases, with 7 bases between them. Germline CDR1 is SQVTM and CDR2 is ANQGSEA. CDR3 in amino acids: CSVPQDEKLFF. CDR3 sequence (DNA): TGCAGCGTTCCACAGGATGAAAAACTGTTTTTT.

The gene calls are TRBV7-8 and TRBJ2-7; D not resolved. The ends were cut back, 6 bases at V and 2 bases at J, with 11 bases in the middle. This CDR3 has 13 residues. Germline assignment: CDR1 SGHVS and CDR2 FQNEAQ. CDR3 bases: TGTGCCAGCAGGTTCGACCCAACCTACGAGCAGTACTTC. It encodes CASRFDPTYEQYF.

The chain is built from TRBV12-5 and TRBJ1-5, with unresolved D. Germline CDR1 reads LGHNT; CDR2 reads FRNRAP. V lost 3 bases and J lost 5, with 17 bases in between. This CDR3 has 16 residues. The DNA for the CDR3 is TGTGCTAGTGGTTTTAAGGGTTTAGGATTCGATCAGCCCCAGCATTTT. Amino acid sequence: CASGFKGLGFDQPQHF.

V usage is TRBV6-6 and J usage is TRBJ1-1; D uncertain. The germline gives CDR1 MNHNY, CDR2 SVGAGI (reference sequence). V shed 2 bases and J shed 0 bases, with 10 bases lying between them. The CDR3 consists of 15 residues. The chain's CDR3 is CASSYDFSLNTEAFF. CDR3 sequence (DNA): TGTGCCAGCAGTTACGATTTCAGCCTGAACACTGAAGCTTTCTTT.

This clone was counted only a few times. The rearrangement links TRBV27 to TRBJ2-1; the D is unclear. The V and J ends lost 5 bases and 7 bases respectively, with 15 bases between them. The CDR3 length is 14 residues. Germline lookup yields CDR1 MNHEY and CDR2 SMNVEV (reference sequence). CDR3: CASSPRRLGNEQFF. CDR3 DNA sequence: TGTGCCAGCAGTCCCCGGCGTCTAGGGAATGAGCAGTTCTTC.